The clone carrying this T cell receptor beta chain was counted a few times. It was with unique molecular identifiers that the TCRbeta library was prepared. TCRdb redid the calling of the PCR reads with MiXCR, one entry per CDR3 protein. This sample carries fewer than 550,000 distinct CDR3 sequences, approximately 11% of them seen once, and the ten largest clones take 4.5% to 6%. Looked up from germline, CDR1 is DFQATT and CDR2 is SNEGSKA (reference sequence). V was shortened by 6 bases and J by 0 bases, with 18 bases between the two germline ends. The CDR3 length is 16 residues. The data were obtained in a study of T-cell reconstitution after alpha-beta-depleted transplantation in children.

This chain connects TRBV20-1 to TRBJ1-3; TRBD1 might be the D (5 bases). The clonotype comes from a human donor who donated a stem cell graft to a child with acute myeloid leukemia. The sample here was PBMCs from the stem cell graft donor, taken from the stem cell graft. CDR3 loop: CSANNLGRVSGNTIYF. The CDR3 DNA is TGCAGTGCCAACAATCTGGGACGGGTCTCTGGAAACACCATATATTTT.